Listed below are T cell receptor beta chains from one sample, sequenced in a study of blood T cell repertoires in COVID-19. Profiled with immunoSEQ multiplex PCR; TCRdb holds only in-frame clones, not every one. The table records about 140,000 clones, 70% to 80% of them present only once. The sample was peripheral blood. The source is a man aged 50 to 60 with acute or convalescent COVID-19. CDR3s include the opening cysteine and the closing phenylalanine or tryptophan. D genes are given only for firm matches. Clone size is given for some rows only: seen once, a few or many times, or a class if the clone is expanded.

CDR3 protein: CASSLVEDGNTIYF
CDR3 DNA: TGTGCCAGCAGCTTAGTGGAGGACGGAAACACCATATATTTT
D gene: -
clone size: -
J gene: TRBJ1-3
V gene: TRBV7-8

CDR3 protein: CATSEVSAGGGEQFF
CDR3 DNA: TGTGCCACCAGTGAAGTTAGTGCGGGGGGCGGCGAGCAGTTCTTC
D gene: TRBD2
clone size: -
J gene: TRBJ2-1
V gene: TRBV24-1

CDR3 protein: CATRGQGAYGYTF
CDR3 DNA: TGTGCCACTCGGGGACAGGGGGCCTATGGCTACACCTTC
D gene: TRBD1
clone size: once
J gene: TRBJ1-2
V gene: TRBV27

CDR3 protein: CATSDPGGAGANVLTF
CDR3 DNA: TGTGCCACCAGTGATCCAGGGGGCGCTGGGGCCAACGTCCTGACTTTC
D gene: TRBD1
clone size: -
J gene: TRBJ2-6
V gene: TRBV24-1

CDR3 protein: CASNGGRVVYPNQPQHF
CDR3 DNA: TGTGCCAGTAACGGGGGGCGCGTAGTGTACCCCAATCAGCCCCAGCATTTT
D gene: -
clone size: -
J gene: TRBJ1-5
V gene: TRBV19

CDR3 protein: CASSLGQAKTEAFF
CDR3 DNA: TGCGCCAGCAGCCTGGGACAGGCCAAGACTGAAGCTTTCTTT
D gene: TRBD1
clone size: -
J gene: TRBJ1-1
V gene: TRBV5-1

CDR3 protein: CATSGDTKETQYF
CDR3 DNA: TGTGCCACCAGTGGGGACACCAAAGAGACCCAGTACTTC
D gene: -
clone size: -
J gene: TRBJ2-5
V gene: TRBV24-1

CDR3 protein: CASSADRAYQPQHF
CDR3 DNA: TGTGCCAGCAGCGCGGACAGGGCTTATCAGCCCCAGCATTTT
D gene: TRBD1
clone size: -
J gene: TRBJ1-5
V gene: TRBV7-8

CDR3 protein: CASSLEISGGATDTQYF
CDR3 DNA: TGCGCCAGCAGCTTGGAAATTAGCGGGGGGGCCACAGATACGCAGTATTTT
D gene: TRBD2
clone size: few
J gene: TRBJ2-3
V gene: TRBV5-1

CDR3 protein: CAWRGRTGGSYNSPLHF
CDR3 DNA: TGTGCCTGGAGAGGGAGAACAGGGGGCTCCTATAATTCACCCCTCCACTTT
D gene: TRBD1
clone size: -
J gene: TRBJ1-6
V gene: TRBV30

CDR3 protein: CASSLPGHTYDKSIRGYTF
CDR3 DNA: TGTGCCAGCAGCTTACCGGGACACACGTACGATAAGTCTATTCGTGGCTACACCTTC
D gene: -
clone size: once
J gene: TRBJ1-2
V gene: TRBV5-4